Following are 12 T cell receptor beta chains from one sample sequenced in a study of cytomegalovirus exposure and HLA in healthy donors (dated by TCRdb to the late 2010s). Library method: the immunoSEQ multiplex PCR assay. The multiplex PCR relied on a mix of 60 forward primers for TCR Vbeta segments and 13 reverse primers for TCR Jbeta segments. TCRdb took over this immuneACCESS table, retaining in-frame rearrangements with V and J assigned. Such tables are incomplete; in checked studies, under half of the missing clones stem from an unresolved V gene, and the remainder is unexplained. This sample gives 50,000 to 65,000 clones in total; more than 70% of them show up just once. The top ten clones comprise 20% to 25% of the sample. Sequencing was carried out using PBMCs. Receptors originate from a woman in her thirties or forties in good health and CMV-seropositive.

With respect to this clone: Its ends do not fully match the called genes, so a read error is possible. V and J are TRBV7-9 and TRBJ2-2; 7 nucleotides align to TRBD1. The CDR3 totals 16 residues. Looked up from germline, CDR1 is SEHNR and CDR2 is FQNEAQ (reference sequence). The CDR3 region has the DNA TGTTCCAGCAGCCGGCCCCCGGGACAGCCCACCGGGGAGCTGTTTTTT. Its protein product is CSSSRPPGQPTGELFF.

Note on this clone: Germline and junction disagree at one end, which may indicate a read error. The gene calls are TRBV6-1 and TRBJ1-4, with TRBD1 as a possible D gene (5 bases). CDR1 is MNHNS, CDR2 SASEGT, per germline. The CDR3 runs 15 residues. As DNA, the CDR3 is TGTGCCAGCAGTAAAGCTGGGGGGGGTAATGAAAAACTGTTTTTT. It specifies CASSKAGGGNEKLFF.

The CDR3 region has the DNA TGTGCCAGCAGCCCTGGGTCTAGCGGGGGGCGGGGACAGTATTTT. Translated: CASSPGSSGGRGQYF. The chain links TRBV7-2 to TRBJ2-3; TRBD2 aligns across 11 bases. Per the germline V gene, CDR1 is SGHTA and CDR2 is FQGNSA. Germline trimming cut 5 bases from V and 12 bases from J; bases unmatched to any gene: 13. The CDR3 runs 15 residues. Drawing the rest from reference TRBV7-2 and TRBJ2-3, the complete variable domain is GAGVSQSPSNKVTEKGKDVELRCDPISGHTALYWYRQSLGQGLEFLIYFQGNSAPDKSGLPSDRFSAERTGGSVSTLTIQRTQQEDSAVYLCASSPGSSGGRGQYFGPGTRLTVL.

As regards this clone: The junction departs from the called germline gene at one end, perhaps through a read error. The chain links TRBV29-1 to TRBJ1-2; the D is unclear. Germline loops: CDR1 SQVTM, CDR2 ANQGSEA. CDR3 length: 15 residues. CDR3 sequence reads: CSVGAGGSRNYDYTF. Written as DNA, the CDR3 is TGCAGCGTTGGAGCGGGAGGGAGTAGGAACTATGACTACACCTTC.

The chain has TRBV2 and TRBJ2-1; TRBD1 matches 9 bases. The V and J ends lost 6 bases and 15 bases, in that order; junction bases with no gene match: 15. CDR3 size: 14 residues. The germline gives CDR1 SNHLY, CDR2 FYNNEI. This CDR3 is CASSPRGAGTGRFF. The CDR3 DNA reads TGTGCCAGCAGCCCCCGGGGGGCCGGGACAGGGCGGTTCTTC.

This sequence joins TRBV7-9 and TRBJ2-1, with 10 bases matching TRBD1. Germline V lookup: CDR1 SEHNR, CDR2 FQNEAQ (reference sequence). The CDR3 totals 15 residues. V trimming: 5 bases; J trimming: 6 bases; junction bases outside the gene matches: 7. CDR3 DNA sequence: TGTGCCAGCAGCATCAGGACAGGGGGGCGCAATGAGCAGTTCTTC. The encoded protein is CASSIRTGGRNEQFF.

This clone was recorded once. The genes are TRBV6-5 and TRBJ1-5, with D unclear. V was trimmed by 3 bases and J by 7 bases, leaving 10 bases between them. CDR1 is MNHEY, CDR2 SVGAGI, per germline. The CDR3 has 13 residues. The chain's CDR3 is CASSYGSGQPQHF. The DNA of the CDR3 is TGTGCCAGCAGTTATGGCTCGGGGCAGCCCCAGCATTTT.

The J gene is TRBJ1-5, the V gene TRBV19, with 10 bases identical to TRBD1. In germline, CDR1 is LNHDA, CDR2 SQIVND (reference sequence). There are 13 residues in the CDR3. The V segment lost 4 bases and the J segment 10 bases; nucleotides outside the gene matches: 4. This chain's CDR3 is CASSRDRGGPQHF. For the CDR3, the DNA is TGTGCCAGTAGTAGGGACAGGGGTGGTCCCCAGCATTTT. Full variable domain (remainder filled in from reference TRBV19 and TRBJ1-5): DGGITQSPKYLFRKEGQNVTLSCEQNLNHDAMYWYRQDPGQGLRLIYYSQIVNDFQKGDIAEGYSVSREKKESFPLTVTSAQKNPTAFYLCASSRDRGGPQHFGDGTRLSIL.

CDR3 protein: CASSLEPPGQPQHF. CDR3 nucleotides: TGTGCCAGCAGCTTGGAGCCCCCGGGACAGCCCCAGCATTTT. The V and J genes are TRBV5-4 and TRBJ1-5; no clear D. The V and J ends lost 0 bases and 7 bases respectively, with 11 bases between them. The CDR3 contains 14 residues. Germline CDR1 and CDR2: SGHNT and YYREEE (reference sequence).

The rearrangement joins TRBV7-2 to TRBJ2-7; D not resolved. The germline V gene has CDR1 SGHTA and CDR2 FQGNSA. Between the trimmed V and J ends, which lost 1 base and 5 bases, there was a span of 12 bases. The CDR3 has 14 residues. The DNA for the CDR3 is TGTGCCAGCAGCTTAGACCAGACTGGTCACGAGCAGTACTTC. This codes for CASSLDQTGHEQYF.

A note on this clone: Germline and junction disagree at one end, which may indicate a read error. Within the sample, other DNA sequences also encode this same CDR3. This chain connects TRBV30 to TRBJ1-4; D is uncertain. The germline CDR1 and CDR2 sequences are GTSNPN and SVGIG (reference sequence). The CDR3 consists of 14 residues. The CDR3 DNA reads as TGTGCCTGGAGTACAGAGGGAGTAGAGGAAAAACTGTTTTTC. Its protein is CAWSTEGVEEKLFF.

With respect to this clone: This sample also contains other DNA sequences that code for the same CDR3. This chain links TRBV4-1 with TRBJ2-3; 11 positions match TRBD1. The CDR3 runs to 17 residues. Per germline, CDR1 MGHRA and CDR2 YSYEKL. The trim removed 0 bases at V and 3 bases at J, leaving 5 bases unmatched. CDR3 bases: TGCGCCAGCAGCCAAGAATTTGGACAGGGGGCAACAGATACGCAGTATTTT. Its translation: CASSQEFGQGATDTQYF.